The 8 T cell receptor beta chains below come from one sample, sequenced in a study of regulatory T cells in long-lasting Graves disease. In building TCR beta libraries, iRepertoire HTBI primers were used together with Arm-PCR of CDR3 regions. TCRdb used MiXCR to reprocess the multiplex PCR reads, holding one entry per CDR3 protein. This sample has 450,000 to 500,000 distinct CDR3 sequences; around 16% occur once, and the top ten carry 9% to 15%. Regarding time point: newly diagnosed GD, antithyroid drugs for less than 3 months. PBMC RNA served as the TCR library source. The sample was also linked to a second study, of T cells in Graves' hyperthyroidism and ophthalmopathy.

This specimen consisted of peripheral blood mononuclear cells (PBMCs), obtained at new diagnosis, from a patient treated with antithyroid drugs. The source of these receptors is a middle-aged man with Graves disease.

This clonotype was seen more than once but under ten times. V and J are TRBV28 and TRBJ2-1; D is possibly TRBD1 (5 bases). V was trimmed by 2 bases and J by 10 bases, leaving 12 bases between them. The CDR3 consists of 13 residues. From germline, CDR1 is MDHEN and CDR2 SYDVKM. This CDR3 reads CASSLGAHYEQFF. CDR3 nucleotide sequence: TGTGCCAGCAGTTTAGGGGCTCACTACGAGCAGTTCTTC. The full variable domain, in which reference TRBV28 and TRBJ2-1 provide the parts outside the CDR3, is DVKVTQSSRYLVKRTGEKVFLECVQDMDHENMFWYRQDPGLGLRLIYFSYDVKMKEKGDIPEGYSVSREKKERFSLILESASTNQTSMYLCASSLGAHYEQFFGPGTRLTVL.

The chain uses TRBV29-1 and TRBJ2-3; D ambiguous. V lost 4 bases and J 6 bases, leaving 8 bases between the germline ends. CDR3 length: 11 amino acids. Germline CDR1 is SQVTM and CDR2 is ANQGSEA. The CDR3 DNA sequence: TGCAGCGTTGCGGATGGGGATACGCAGTATTTT. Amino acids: CSVADGDTQYF.

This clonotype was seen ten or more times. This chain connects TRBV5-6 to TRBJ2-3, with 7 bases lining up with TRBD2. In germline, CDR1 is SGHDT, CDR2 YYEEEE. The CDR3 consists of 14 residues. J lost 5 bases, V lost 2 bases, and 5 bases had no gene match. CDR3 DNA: TGTGCCAGCAGCTTCGGACTAGGACTAGATACGCAGTATTTT. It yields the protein CASSFGLGLDTQYF.

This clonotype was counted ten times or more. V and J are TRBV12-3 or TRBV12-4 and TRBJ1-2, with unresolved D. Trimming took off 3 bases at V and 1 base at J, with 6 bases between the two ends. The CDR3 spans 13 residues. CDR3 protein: CASSLRHNYGYTF. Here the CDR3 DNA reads TGTGCCAGCAGTTTGAGGCATAACTATGGCTACACCTTC.

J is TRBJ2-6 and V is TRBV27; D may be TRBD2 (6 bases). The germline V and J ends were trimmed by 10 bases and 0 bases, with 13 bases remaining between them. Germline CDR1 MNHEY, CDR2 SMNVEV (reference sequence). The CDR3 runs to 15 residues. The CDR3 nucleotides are TGTGCCACCCTAGCGTGGCGCTCTGGGGCCAACGTCCTGACTTTC. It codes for CATLAWRSGANVLTF. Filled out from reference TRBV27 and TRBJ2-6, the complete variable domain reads EAQVTQNPRYLITVTGKKLTVTCSQNMNHEYMSWYRQDPGLGLRQIYYSMNVEVTDKGDVPEGYKVSRKEKRNFPLILESPSPNQTSLYFCATLAWRSGANVLTFGAGSRLTVL.

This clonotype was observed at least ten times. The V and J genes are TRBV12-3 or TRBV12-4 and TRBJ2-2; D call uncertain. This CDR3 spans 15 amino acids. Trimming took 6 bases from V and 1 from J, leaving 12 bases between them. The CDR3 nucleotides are TGTGCCAGCAGCCCAACACGTAGGAACACCGGGGAGCTGTTTTTT. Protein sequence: CASSPTRRNTGELFF.

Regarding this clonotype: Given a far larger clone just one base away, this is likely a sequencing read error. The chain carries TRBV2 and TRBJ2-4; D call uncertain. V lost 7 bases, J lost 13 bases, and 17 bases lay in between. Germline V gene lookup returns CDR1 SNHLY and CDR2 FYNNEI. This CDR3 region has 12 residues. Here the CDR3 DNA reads TGTGCCAGCAAGGACGTTATCTACAAGCAGTACTTC. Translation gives CASKDVIYKQYF.

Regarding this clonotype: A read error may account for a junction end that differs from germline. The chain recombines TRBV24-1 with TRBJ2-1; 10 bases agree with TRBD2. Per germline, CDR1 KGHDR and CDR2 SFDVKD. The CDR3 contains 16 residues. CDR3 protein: CVTSDRAGGVNNEQFF. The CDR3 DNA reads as TGTGTCACCAGTGACCGAGCGGGAGGGGTAAACAATGAGCAGTTCTTC.